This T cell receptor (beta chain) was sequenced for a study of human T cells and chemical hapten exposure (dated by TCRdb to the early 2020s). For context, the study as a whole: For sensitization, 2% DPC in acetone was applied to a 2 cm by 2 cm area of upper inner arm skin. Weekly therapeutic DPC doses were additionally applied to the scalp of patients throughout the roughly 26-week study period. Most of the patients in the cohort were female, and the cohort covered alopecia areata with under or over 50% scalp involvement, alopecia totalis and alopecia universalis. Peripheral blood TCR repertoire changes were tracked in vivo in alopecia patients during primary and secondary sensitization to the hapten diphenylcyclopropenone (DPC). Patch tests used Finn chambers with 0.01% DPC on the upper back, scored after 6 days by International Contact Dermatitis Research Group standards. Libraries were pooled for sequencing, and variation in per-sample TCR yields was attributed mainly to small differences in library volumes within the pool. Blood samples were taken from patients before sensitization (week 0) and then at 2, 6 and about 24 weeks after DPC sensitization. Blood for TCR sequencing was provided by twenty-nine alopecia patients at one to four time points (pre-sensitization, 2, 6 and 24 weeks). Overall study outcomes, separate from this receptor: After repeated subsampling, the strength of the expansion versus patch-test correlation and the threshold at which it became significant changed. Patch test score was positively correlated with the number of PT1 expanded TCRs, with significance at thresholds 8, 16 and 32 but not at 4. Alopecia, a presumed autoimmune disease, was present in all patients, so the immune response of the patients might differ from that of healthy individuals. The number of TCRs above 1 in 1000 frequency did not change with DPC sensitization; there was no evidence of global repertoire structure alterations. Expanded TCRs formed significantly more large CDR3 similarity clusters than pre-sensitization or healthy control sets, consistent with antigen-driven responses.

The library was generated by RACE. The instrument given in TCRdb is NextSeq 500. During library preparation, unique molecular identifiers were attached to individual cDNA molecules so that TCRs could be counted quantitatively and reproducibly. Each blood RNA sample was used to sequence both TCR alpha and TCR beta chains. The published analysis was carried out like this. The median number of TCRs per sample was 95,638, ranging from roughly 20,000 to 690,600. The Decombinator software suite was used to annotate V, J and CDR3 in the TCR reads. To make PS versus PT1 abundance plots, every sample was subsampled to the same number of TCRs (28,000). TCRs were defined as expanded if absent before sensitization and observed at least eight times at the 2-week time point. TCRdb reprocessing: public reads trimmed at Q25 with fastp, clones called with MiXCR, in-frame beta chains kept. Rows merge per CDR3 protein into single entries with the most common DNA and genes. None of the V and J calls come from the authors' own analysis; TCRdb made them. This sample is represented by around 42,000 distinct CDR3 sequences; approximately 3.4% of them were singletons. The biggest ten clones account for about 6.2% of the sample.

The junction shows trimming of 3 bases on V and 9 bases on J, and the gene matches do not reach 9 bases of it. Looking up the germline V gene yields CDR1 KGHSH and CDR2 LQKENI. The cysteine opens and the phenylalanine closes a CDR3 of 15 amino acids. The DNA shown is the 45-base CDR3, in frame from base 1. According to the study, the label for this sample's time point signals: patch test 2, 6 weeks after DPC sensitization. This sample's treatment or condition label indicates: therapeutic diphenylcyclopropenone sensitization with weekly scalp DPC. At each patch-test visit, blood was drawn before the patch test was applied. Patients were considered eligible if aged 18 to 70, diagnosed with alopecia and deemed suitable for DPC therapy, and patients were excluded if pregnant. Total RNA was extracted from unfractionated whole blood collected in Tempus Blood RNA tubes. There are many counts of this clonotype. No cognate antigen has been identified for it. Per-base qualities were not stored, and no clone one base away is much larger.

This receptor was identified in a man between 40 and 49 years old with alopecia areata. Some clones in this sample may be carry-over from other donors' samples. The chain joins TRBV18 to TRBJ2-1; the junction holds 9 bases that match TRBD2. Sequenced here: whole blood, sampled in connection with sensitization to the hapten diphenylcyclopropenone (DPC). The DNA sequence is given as TGTGCCAGCTCACCTGGGATAGCGGGAGCTGGTGAGCAGTTCTTC. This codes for CASSPGIAGAGEQFF.